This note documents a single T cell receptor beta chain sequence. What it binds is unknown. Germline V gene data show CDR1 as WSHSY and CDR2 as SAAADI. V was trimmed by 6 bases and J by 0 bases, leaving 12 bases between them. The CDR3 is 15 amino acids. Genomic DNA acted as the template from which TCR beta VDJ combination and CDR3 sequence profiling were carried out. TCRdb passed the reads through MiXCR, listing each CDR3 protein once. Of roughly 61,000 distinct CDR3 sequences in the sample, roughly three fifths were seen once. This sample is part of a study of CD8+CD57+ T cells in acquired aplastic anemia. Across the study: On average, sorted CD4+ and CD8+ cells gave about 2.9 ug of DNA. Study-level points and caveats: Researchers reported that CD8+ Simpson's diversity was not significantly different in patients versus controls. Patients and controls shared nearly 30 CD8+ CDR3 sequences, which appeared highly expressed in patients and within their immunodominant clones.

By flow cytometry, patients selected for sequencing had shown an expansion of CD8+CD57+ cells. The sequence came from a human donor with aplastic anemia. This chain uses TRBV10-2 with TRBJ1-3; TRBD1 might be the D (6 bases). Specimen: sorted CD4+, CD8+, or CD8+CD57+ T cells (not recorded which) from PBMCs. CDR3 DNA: TGCGCCAGCAGCCTTGGACAGACCTCTGGAAACACCATATATTTT. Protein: CASSLGQTSGNTIYF.